Sequencing of this T cell receptor beta chain was carried out in a study of cytomegalovirus exposure and HLA in healthy donors. Background on the study: The approximately 670 first-cohort repertoires and the 120 or so validation repertoires shared the same platform, a later analysis reported.

Trimming left V 8 bases short and J 4 bases short, with 15 bases between. CDR3 size: 13 residues. The germline V gene has CDR1 MNHEY and CDR2 SMNVEV (reference sequence). Repertoires were generated with immunoSEQ multiplex PCR, while TCRdb's copy carries only in-frame clones and drops some. The sample consists of roughly 100,000 clones, around 96% of them appearing once. What was sequenced was PBMCs. The chain combines TRBV27 with TRBJ2-7, with a tentative D call TRBD1 (6 bases). This TCR derives from a woman aged 18-35 years in good health and CMV-seronegative. The CDR3 region has the DNA TGTGCCAGCGGACCGGGACAAGCATACGAGCAGTACTTC. Its translation is CASGPGQAYEQYF.